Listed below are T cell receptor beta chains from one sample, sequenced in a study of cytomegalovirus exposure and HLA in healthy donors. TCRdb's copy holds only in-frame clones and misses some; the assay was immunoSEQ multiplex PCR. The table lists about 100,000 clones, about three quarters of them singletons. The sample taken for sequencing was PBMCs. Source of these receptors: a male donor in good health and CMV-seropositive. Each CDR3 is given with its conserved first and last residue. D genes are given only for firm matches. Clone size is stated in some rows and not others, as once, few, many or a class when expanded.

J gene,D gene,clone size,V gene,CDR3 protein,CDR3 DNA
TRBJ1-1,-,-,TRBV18,CASSPDLGNTEAFF,TGTGCCAGCTCACCGGACTTGGGGAACACTGAAGCTTTCTTT
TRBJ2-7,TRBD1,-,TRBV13,CASSRSRGLYEQYF,TGTGCCAGCAGCCGGTCGAGGGGGCTCTACGAGCAGTACTTC
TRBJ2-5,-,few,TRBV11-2,CASSLDLGVEETQYF,TGTGCCAGCAGCTTAGACCTGGGAGTTGAAGAGACCCAGTACTTC
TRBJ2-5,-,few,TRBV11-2,CASSPSPQETQYF,TGTGCCAGCAGCCCGAGTCCTCAAGAGACCCAGTACTTC
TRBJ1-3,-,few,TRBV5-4,CASSGDGNTIYF,TGTGCCAGCAGCGGAGATGGAAACACCATATATTTT
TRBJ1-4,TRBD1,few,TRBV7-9,CSSSSGTVATNEKLFF,TGTTCCAGCAGCTCCGGGACAGTTGCAACTAATGAAAAACTGTTTTTT
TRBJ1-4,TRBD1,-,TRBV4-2,CASSQDRTGRVLEKLFF,TGTGCCAGCAGCCAAGATCGGACAGGAAGGGTGTTGGAAAAACTGTTTTTT
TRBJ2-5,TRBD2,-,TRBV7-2,CASSLGVSSGGEETQYF,TGTGCCAGCAGCTTAGGGGTCTCAAGCGGGGGTGAAGAGACCCAGTACTTC
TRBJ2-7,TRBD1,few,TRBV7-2,CASSPGTARLLSF,TGTGCCAGCAGCCCCGGGACAGCTCGTCTCTTGTCCTTC
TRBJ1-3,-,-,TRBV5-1,CASSPLGLFGNTIYF,TGCGCCAGCAGCCCATTGGGACTTTTTGGAAACACCATATATTTT
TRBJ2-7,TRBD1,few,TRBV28,CASRQTGVSGEQYF,TGTGCCAGCAGGCAAACAGGGGTATCGGGGGAGCAGTACTTC
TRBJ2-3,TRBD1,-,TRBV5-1,CASSPGQVTDTQYF,TGCGCCAGCAGCCCCGGACAGGTCACAGATACGCAGTATTTT
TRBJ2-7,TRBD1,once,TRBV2,CASTGGTGRRNEQYF,TGTGCCAGCACAGGAGGGACAGGGAGGAGGAACGAGCAGTACTTC
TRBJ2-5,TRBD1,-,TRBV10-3,CAIRPDRGNGETQYF,TGTGCCATCAGGCCCGACAGGGGGAACGGAGAGACCCAGTACTTC
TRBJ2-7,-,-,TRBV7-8,CASSPISPRRQVYEQYF,TGTGCCAGCAGCCCCATTTCCCCACGACGACAAGTCTACGAGCAGTACTTC
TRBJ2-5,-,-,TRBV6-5,CASIGTAPGEQYF,TGTGCCAGCATCGGGACTGCCCCTGGGGAGCAGTACTTC
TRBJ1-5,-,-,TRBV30,CAWSVDLSRAGQPQHF,TGTGCCTGGAGTGTAGATCTCAGCAGGGCGGGGCAGCCCCAGCATTTT
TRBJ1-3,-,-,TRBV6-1,CASSAAGFPGNTIYF,TGTGCCAGCAGTGCGGCGGGCTTCCCGGGAAACACCATATATTTT
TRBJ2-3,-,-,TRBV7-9,CASSPPQGADTQYF,TGTGCCAGCAGCCCCCCTCAGGGTGCAGATACGCAGTATTTT
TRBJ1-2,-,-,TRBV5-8,CASSRPRNYGYTF,TGTGCCAGCAGCCGCCCCAGGAACTATGGCTACACCTTC
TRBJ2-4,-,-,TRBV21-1,CASSKSGGANIQYF,TGTGCCAGCAGCAAAAGCGGGGGGGCCAACATTCAGTACTTC
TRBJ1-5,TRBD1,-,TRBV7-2,CASSPEFTGGGQPQHF,TGTGCCAGCAGCCCTGAATTCACAGGGGGGGGTCAGCCCCAGCATTTT
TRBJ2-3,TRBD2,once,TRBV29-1,CSVEDLAGGPQDTQYF,TGCAGCGTTGAAGACCTAGCGGGGGGGCCGCAAGATACGCAGTATTTT
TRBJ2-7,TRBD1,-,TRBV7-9,CASSDPGQGPYEQYF,TGTGCCAGCAGCGATCCGGGACAGGGCCCCTACGAGCAGTACTTC
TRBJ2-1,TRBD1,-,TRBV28,CASSLWGQGGFYNEQFF,TGTGCCAGCAGTTTATGGGGACAGGGGGGATTCTACAATGAGCAGTTCTTC
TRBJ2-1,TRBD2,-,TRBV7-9,CSSSPALPGGGEQFF,TGTTCCAGCAGCCCGGCCCTGCCGGGGGGGGGTGAGCAGTTCTTC
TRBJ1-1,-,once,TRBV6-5,CASSYQGTRGAFF,TGTGCCAGCAGTTACCAAGGGACCAGGGGAGCTTTCTTT
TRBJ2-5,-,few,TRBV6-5,CASTLDPRETQYF,TGTGCCAGCACCCTAGATCCCCGAGAGACCCAGTACTTC
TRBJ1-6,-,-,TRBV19,CASRMGGGYNSPLHF,TGTGCCAGTAGAATGGGCGGGGGGTATAATTCACCCCTCCACTTT
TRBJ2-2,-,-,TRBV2,CASRFGAWGSGELFF,TGTGCCAGCAGGTTTGGGGCCTGGGGCTCCGGGGAGCTGTTTTTT
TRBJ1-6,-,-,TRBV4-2,CASRVQGSYNSPLHF,TGTGCCAGCAGGGTACAGGGCTCCTATAATTCACCCCTCCACTTT
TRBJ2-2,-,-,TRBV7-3,CASSLTGQLLGDTGELFF,TGTGCCAGCAGCTTAACGGGACAACTATTGGGGGACACCGGGGAGCTGTTTTTT
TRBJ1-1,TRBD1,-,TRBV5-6,CASSRGQGFEAFF,TGTGCCAGCAGCCGGGGACAGGGTTTTGAAGCTTTCTTT
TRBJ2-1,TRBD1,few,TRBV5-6,CASSSTDRRKRTNEQFF,TGTGCCAGCAGCTCCACGGACAGGCGGAAACGAACCAATGAGCAGTTCTTC
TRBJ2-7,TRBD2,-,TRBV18,CASSPPGWEGSSYEQYF,TGTGCCAGCTCACCACCGGGGTGGGAGGGTAGCTCCTACGAGCAGTACTTC
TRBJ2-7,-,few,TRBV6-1,CASSERLWGQTYEQYF,TGTGCCAGCAGTGAAAGGTTGTGGGGACAAACCTACGAGCAGTACTTC
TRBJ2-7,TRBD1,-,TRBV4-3,CASSQDNRGEYEQYF,TGCGCCAGCAGCCAAGATAACAGGGGGGAGTACGAGCAGTACTTC
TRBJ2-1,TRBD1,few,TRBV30,CAWKGQAPGNEQFF,TGTGCCTGGAAGGGACAGGCTCCTGGCAATGAGCAGTTCTTC
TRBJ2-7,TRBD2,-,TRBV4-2,CASTFGAGVYEQYF,TGTGCCAGCACCTTTGGGGCGGGGGTCTACGAGCAGTACTTC
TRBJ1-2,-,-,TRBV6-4,CASRDTANYGYTF,TGTGCCAGCAGAGACACAGCTAACTATGGCTACACCTTC